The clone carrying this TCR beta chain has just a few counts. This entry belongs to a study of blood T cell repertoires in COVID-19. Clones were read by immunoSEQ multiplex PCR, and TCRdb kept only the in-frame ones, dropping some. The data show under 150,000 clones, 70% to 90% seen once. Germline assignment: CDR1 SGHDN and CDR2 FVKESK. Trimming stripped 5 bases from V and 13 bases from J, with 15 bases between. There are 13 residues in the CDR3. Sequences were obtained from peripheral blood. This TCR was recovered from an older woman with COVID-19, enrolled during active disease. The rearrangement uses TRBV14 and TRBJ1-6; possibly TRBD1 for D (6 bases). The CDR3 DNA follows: TGTGCCAGCAGCTACGCGGGGGGCAGTCCCCTCCACTTT. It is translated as CASSYAGGSPLHF.